The T cell receptor beta chain under discussion was sequenced for a study of beta chain features in type 1 diabetes (dated by TCRdb to 2016 to 2019). Describing the broader study: Mean age, gender distribution, total cell number and subset yield did not differ between patients and healthy donors. A total of 85 million to 140 million sorted cells were examined across all samples, and the number of cells per subset was strongly correlated with RNA yield. The study compared TCRB repertoires of sorted circulating CD4+ T cell subsets between recently diagnosed type 1 diabetes patients and matched healthy donors. Whereas all 30 or so donors provided naive and central memory subsets, regulatory and stem cell-like memory subsets were isolated from just 8 patients and roughly 8 healthy donors. Broad study findings and their caveats: Type 1 diabetes patients showed a moderate but significant shortening of TCRB CDR3 length in all four CD4+ subsets. Shorter templates might have been favored by PCR, but patient and control samples were amplified and corrected together, so both groups would have been affected equally by any skew. Naive, central memory and regulatory TCRB repertoires appeared to be more alike among patients than among healthy donors. Only small numbers of individuals were included in the HLA sub-analyses, which left unresolved whether HLA type had any influence on TCRB rearrangement. Because cDNA rather than genomic DNA was sequenced, highly expressing activated cells could have been over-represented, although no difference in activation and CD3 levels was found between groups. At VDJ recombination sites, type 1 diabetes patients had fewer insertions and more deleted nucleotides, which implies abnormalities in thymic rearrangement.

The entire isolated RNA was reverse transcribed using the High Capacity cDNA Reverse Transcription Kit, and thus expressed TCRB transcripts were sequenced. Deep immunoSEQ sequencing was performed on naive, central memory and regulatory T cell samples, with an average of roughly 3.5 million total reads per sample. Sorted cells were lysed in RLT buffer, and RNA was extracted using DNase-treated RNeasy Micro or Mini kits according to cell number. To prevent cross-contamination, each cell subset was processed individually, whereas patient and healthy donor samples were processed jointly. The immunoSEQ multiplex PCR was used to amplify TCRB sequences from cDNA, yielding 87-bp fragments that span the CDR3 region. Sequencing of the amplicons was done on the Illumina HiSeq platform. The authors processed their data as follows. Synthetic template baselines were used to correct PCR bias computationally, reads within Hamming distance 2 were collapsed, and singletons that could not be merged were discarded. Reads were aligned to IMGT to assign V, D and J genes, CDR3 length, and insertions or deletions at six rearrangement sites. Within each subset, clonotype counts were normalized to the number of sorted cells before true diversity and Gini coefficients were calculated with the tcR R package. The overlap coefficient, calculated on TCRB nucleotide sequences, was used to measure repertoire sharing. This immuneACCESS table, as held by TCRdb, lists in-frame sequences with V and J called but not all clones. Of the missing ones, under half trace to an unresolved V gene in checked studies; the others have no known cause. For V, J and clone size, that table is used; D and trimming come from the DNA. This sample lists some 300,000 clones; approximately 8.1% were detected once. Clones ranked in the top ten supply about 0.93% of the sample.

Note on this clone: The specificity of this receptor is unknown. Base qualities are not at hand, and no much larger clone is one base apart.

The CDR3 sequence holds 15 residues, the cysteine and phenylalanine included. Only the CDR3 DNA stays, 45 bases, in frame from base 1. Sequences LNHNV (CDR1) and YYDKDF (CDR2) are obtained from the germline V gene (reference sequence). V is cut back by 5 bases and J by 6 bases, with 8 bases in the junction unmatched. Each donor gave one peripheral blood draw, about 110 mL on average, collected into heparinised tubes. A BD FACSAria II and a panel including CD45RO, CCR7, CD25, CD127, CD95 and CD27 were used to sort naive, central memory, regulatory and stem cell-like memory CD4+ T cells. A purity above 98% was achieved for all sorted populations. PBMCs were separated immediately by Lymphoprep density gradient centrifugation and were stained directly, without being cultured. So that batch effects would be minimized, each experiment stained and sorted samples in pairs, pairing one healthy donor with one patient.

The specimen was central memory CD4+ T cells from blood. The rearrangement joined TRBV15 to TRBJ2-2; 8 bases in between match TRBD1. The TCR was taken from a woman aged 18-30 years in good health. DNA sequence: TGTGCCACCAGCTCATACAAACAGGGGGCCGGGGAGCTGTTTTTT. It is translated as CATSSYKQGAGELFF.